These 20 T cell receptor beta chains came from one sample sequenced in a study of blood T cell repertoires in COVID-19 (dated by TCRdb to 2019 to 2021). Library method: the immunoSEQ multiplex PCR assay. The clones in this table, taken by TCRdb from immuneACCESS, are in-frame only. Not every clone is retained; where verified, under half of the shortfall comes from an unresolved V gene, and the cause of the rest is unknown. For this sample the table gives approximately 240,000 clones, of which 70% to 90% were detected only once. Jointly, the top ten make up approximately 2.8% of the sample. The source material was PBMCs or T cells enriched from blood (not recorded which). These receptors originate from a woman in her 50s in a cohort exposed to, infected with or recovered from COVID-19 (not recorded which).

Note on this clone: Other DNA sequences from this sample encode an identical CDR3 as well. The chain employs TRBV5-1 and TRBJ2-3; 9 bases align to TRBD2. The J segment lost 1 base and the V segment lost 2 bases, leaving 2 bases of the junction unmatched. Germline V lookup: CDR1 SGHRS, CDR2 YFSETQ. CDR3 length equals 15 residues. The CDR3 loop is CASSLLAGGTDTQYF. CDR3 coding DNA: TGCGCCAGCAGCTTACTAGCGGGCGGCACAGATACGCAGTATTTT.

The CDR3 protein is CASSLGPGLATEAFF. The CDR3 DNA is TGCGCCAGCAGCTTGGGCCCCGGGTTAGCGACTGAAGCTTTCTTT. The chain uses TRBV5-1 and TRBJ1-1; D is unresolved. In germline, CDR1 is SGHRS, CDR2 YFSETQ. The V and J ends lost 0 bases and 5 bases respectively, with 14 bases between them. The CDR3 contains 15 residues.

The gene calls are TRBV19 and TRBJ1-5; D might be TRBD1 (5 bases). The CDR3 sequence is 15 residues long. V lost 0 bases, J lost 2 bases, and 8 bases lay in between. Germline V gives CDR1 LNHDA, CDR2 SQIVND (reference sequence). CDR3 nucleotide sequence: TGTGCCAGTAGTATAGAGGGGGAGGGCAATCAGCCCCAGCATTTT. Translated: CASSIEGEGNQPQHF.

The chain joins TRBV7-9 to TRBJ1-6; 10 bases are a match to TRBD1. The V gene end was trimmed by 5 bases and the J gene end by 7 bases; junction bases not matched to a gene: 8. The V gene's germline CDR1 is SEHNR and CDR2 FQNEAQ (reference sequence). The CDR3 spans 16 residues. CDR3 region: CASSRTPGQGNSPLHF. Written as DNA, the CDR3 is TGTGCCAGCAGCCGCACGCCGGGACAGGGGAATTCACCCCTCCACTTT.

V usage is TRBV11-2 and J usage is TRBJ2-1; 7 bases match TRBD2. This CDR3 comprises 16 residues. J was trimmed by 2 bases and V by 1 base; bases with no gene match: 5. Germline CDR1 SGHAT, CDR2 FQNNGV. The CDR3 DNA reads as TGTGCCAGCAGCTTAGTTCGTGGGGGGGCCTACAATGAGCAGTTCTTC. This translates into CASSLVRGGAYNEQFF.

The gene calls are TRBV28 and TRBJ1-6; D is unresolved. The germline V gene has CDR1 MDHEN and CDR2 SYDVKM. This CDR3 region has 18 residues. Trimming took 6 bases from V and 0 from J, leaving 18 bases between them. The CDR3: CASSHPGARSSYNSPLHF. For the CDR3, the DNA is TGTGCCAGCAGCCACCCTGGAGCACGGAGCTCCTATAATTCACCCCTCCACTTT.

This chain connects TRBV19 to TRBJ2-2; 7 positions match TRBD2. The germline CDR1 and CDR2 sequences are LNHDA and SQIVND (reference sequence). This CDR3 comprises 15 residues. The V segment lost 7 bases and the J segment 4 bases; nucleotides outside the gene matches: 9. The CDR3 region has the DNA TGTGCCAGTATCGCAGCGGGGCGCTCCACCGGGGAGCTGTTTTTT. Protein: CASIAAGRSTGELFF.

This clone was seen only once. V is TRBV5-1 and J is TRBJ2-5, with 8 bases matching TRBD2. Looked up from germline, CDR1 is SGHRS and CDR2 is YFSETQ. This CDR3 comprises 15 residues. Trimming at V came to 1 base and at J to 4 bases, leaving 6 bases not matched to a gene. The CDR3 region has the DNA TGCGCCAGCAGCTTGACGTTAACTAGCGGAGAGACCCAGTACTTC. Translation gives CASSLTLTSGETQYF. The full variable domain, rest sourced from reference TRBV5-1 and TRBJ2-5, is KAGVTQTPRYLIKTRGQQVTLSCSPISGHRSVSWYQQTPGQGLQFLFEYFSETQRNKGNFPGRFSGRQFSNSRSEMNVSTLELGDSALYLCASSLTLTSGETQYFGPGTRLLVL.

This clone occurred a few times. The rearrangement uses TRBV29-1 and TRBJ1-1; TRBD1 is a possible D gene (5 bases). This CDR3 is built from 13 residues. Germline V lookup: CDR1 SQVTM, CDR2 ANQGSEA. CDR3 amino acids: CSSRGLQNTEAFF. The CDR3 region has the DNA TGCAGTTCTCGGGGACTTCAGAACACTGAAGCTTTCTTT.

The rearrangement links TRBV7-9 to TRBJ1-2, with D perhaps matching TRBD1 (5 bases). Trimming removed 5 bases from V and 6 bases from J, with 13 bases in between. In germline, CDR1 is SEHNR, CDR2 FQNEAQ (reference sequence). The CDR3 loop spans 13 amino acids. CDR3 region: CASSTPTGDGYTF. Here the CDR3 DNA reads TGTGCCAGCAGCACTCCTACGGGGGATGGCTACACCTTC.

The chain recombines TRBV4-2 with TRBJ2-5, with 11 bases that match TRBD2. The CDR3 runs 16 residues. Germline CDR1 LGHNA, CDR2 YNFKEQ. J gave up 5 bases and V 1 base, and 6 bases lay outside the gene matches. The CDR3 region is CASSQVLAGGPETQYF. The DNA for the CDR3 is TGTGCCAGCAGCCAAGTGCTAGCGGGGGGCCCGGAGACCCAGTACTTC.

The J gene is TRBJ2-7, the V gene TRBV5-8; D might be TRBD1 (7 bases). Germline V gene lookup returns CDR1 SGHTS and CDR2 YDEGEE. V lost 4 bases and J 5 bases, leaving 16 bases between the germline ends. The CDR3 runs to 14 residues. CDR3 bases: TGTGCCAGCAGCGCGGGACAGTGGCTGGACGAGCAGTACTTC. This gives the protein CASSAGQWLDEQYF.

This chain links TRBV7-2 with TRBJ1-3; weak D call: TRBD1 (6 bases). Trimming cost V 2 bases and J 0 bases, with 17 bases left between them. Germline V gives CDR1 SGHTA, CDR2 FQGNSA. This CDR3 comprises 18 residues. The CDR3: CASSLRGGRAHSGNTIYF. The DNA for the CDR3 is TGTGCCAGCAGCTTAAGGGGGGGCAGGGCCCACTCTGGAAACACCATATATTTT.

CDR3 sequence reads: CAISATGNQPQHF. The DNA for the CDR3 is TGTGCCATCAGTGCTACAGGAAATCAGCCCCAGCATTTT. The chain is built from TRBV10-3 and TRBJ1-5; a weak D match, TRBD1 (5 bases). The CDR3 length is 13 residues. V lost 4 bases and J lost 4, with 8 bases in between. CDR1 ENHRY and CDR2 SYGVKD come from the germline V gene.

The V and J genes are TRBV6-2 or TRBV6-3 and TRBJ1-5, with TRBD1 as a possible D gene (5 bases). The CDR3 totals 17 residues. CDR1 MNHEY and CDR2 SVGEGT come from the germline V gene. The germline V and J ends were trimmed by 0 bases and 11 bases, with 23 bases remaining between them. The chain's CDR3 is CASSYSHAGPPSLAQHF. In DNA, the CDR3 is TGTGCCAGCAGTTACTCCCATGCGGGGCCCCCTTCCCTGGCCCAGCATTTT.

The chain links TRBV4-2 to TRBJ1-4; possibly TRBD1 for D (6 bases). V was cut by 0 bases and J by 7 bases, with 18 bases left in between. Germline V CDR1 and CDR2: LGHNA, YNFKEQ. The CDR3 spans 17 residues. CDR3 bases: TGTGCCAGCAGCCAAGAGGGCCCACAGGGCACCGGTGAAAAACTGTTTTTT. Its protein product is CASSQEGPQGTGEKLFF.

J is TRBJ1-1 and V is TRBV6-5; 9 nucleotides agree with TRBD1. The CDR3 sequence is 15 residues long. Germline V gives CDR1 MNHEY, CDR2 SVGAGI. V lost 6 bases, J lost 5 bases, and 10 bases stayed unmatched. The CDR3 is CASSKRGTGRTEAFF. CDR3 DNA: TGTGCCAGCAGCAAACGTGGGACAGGGAGAACTGAAGCTTTCTTT.

The CDR3 region has the DNA TGTGCCAGTAGTCCCTTGTCGGGACAGGCTAATCAGCCCCAGCATTTT. Translation: CASSPLSGQANQPQHF. This sequence joins TRBV19 and TRBJ1-5; TRBD1 agrees at 8 bases. This CDR3 is built from 16 residues. Germline CDR1 and CDR2: LNHDA and SQIVND (reference sequence). Trimming removed 5 bases from V and 4 bases from J; junction bases left unmatched: 10. Looking up the rest from reference TRBV19 and TRBJ1-5 gives the full variable domain: DGGITQSPKYLFRKEGQNVTLSCEQNLNHDAMYWYRQDPGQGLRLIYYSQIVNDFQKGDIAEGYSVSREKKESFPLTVTSAQKNPTAFYLCASSPLSGQANQPQHFGDGTRLSIL.

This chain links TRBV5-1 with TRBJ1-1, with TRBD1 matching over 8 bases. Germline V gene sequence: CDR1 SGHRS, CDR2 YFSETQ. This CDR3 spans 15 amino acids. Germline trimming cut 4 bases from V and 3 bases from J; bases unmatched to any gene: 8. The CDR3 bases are TGCGCCAGCAGCACCCGGGACAGGCGAGACACTGAAGCTTTCTTT. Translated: CASSTRDRRDTEAFF.

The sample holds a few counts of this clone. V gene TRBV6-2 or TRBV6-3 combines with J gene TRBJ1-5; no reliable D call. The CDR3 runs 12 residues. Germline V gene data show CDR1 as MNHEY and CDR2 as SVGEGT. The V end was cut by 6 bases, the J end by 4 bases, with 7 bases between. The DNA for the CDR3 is TGTGCCAGCAGCCGCCGGAATCAGCCCCAGCATTTT. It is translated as CASSRRNQPQHF.